This T cell receptor beta chain was recovered during a study of T cells in women clearing cervical HPV infection. At the level of the study: Donors had HPV16-related CIN3 or worse; 2 had invasive cancer. Cases' blood sampling followed lesion detection by median roughly five months (90 to 200).

Produced via immunoSEQ multiplex PCR; TCRdb's table is partial and in-frame only. The data include 22,000 or so clones; the top ten clones carry roughly 3.1%. The CDR3 contains 13 residues. The germline V gene encodes CDR1 DFQATT and CDR2 SNEGSKA (reference sequence). V lost 7 bases to trimming and J lost 10 bases, with 19 bases between them. All participants had a single incident cervical HPV16 infection, and prevalent HPV16 infections were excluded. MY09/MY11 PCR detected cervical HPV DNA; dot-blot assigned genotypes. To note about this clone: The read gets to within 3 residues of the CDR3 end, and the germline J gene fills in the rest.

The specimen was blood buffy coat. The TCR was taken from a woman aged 18 to 75 with a cervical HPV16 infection that either progressed to CIN3+ or cleared (not recorded which). This chain links TRBV20-1 with TRBJ1-4; D gene unclear. The CDR3 reads CSGMLTVEGKLFF. Partial CDR3 DNA: TGCAGTGGAATGTTAACGGTGGAGGGAAAA.